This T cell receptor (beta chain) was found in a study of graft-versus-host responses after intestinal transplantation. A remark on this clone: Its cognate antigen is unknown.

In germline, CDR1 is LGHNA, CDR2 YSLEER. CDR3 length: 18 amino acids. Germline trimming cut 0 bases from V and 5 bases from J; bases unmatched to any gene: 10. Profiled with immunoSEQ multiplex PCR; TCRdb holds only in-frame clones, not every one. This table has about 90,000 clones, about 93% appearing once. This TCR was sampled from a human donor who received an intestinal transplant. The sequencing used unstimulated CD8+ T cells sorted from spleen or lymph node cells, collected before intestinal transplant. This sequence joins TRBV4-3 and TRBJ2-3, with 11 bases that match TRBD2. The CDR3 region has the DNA TGCGCCAGCAGCCAAGATCTGGTAGCGGGGGGGCCCGGAGATACGCAGTATTTT. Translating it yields CASSQDLVAGGPGDTQYF.